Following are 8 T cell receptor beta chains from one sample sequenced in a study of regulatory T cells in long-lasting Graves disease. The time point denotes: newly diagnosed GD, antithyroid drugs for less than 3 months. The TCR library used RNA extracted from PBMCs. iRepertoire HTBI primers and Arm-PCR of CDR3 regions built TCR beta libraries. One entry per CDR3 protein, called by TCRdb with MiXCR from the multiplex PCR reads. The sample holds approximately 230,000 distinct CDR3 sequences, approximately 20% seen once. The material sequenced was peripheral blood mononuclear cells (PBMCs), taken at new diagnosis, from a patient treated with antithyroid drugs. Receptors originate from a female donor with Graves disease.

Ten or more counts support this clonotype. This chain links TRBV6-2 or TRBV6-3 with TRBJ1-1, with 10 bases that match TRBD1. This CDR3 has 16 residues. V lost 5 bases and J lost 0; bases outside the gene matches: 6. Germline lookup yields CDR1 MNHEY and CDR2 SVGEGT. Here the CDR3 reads CASSIRTGGMNTEAFF. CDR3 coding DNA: TGTGCCAGCAGTATACGGACAGGGGGAATGAACACTGAAGCTTTCTTT.

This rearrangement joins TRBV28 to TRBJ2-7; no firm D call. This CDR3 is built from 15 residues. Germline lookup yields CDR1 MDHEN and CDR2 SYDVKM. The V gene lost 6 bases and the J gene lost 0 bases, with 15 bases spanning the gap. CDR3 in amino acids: CASSLTDGTSYEQYF. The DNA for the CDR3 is TGTGCCAGCAGCCTGACGGACGGAACCTCCTACGAGCAGTACTTC.

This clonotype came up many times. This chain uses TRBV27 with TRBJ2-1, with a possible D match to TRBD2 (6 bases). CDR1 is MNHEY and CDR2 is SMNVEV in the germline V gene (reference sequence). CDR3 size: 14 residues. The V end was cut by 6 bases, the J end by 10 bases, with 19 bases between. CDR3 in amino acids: CASSTSGAPREQFF. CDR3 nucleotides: TGTGCCAGCAGCACATCGGGAGCACCGAGGGAGCAGTTCTTC.

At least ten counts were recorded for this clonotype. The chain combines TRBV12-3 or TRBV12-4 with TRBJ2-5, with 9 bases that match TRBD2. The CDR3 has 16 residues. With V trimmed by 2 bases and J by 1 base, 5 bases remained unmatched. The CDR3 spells CASSLWPSGIQETQYF. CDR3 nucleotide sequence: TGTGCCAGCAGTTTATGGCCTAGCGGGATCCAAGAGACCCAGTACTTC.

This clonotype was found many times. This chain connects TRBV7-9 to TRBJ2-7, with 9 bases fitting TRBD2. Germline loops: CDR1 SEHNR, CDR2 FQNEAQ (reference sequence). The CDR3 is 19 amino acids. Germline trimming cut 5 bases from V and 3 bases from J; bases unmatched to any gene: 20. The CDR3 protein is CASSPRAPVAGVLGYEQYF. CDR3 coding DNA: TGTGCCAGCAGCCCACGGGCTCCTGTAGCGGGAGTCCTAGGCTACGAGCAGTACTTC.

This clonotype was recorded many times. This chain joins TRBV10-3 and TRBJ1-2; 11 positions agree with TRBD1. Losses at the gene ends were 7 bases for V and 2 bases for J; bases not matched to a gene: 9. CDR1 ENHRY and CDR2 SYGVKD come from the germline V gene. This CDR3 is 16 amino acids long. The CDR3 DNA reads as TGTGCCATCACCGAGGACAGGGGGCCAAGCAACTATGGCTACACCTTC. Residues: CAITEDRGPSNYGYTF.

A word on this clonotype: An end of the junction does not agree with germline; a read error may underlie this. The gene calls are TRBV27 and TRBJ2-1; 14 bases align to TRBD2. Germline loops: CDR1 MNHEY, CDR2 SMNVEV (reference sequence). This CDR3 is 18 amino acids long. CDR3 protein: CTSSLMGLAGEKHNEQFF. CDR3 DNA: TGTACCAGCAGTTTAATGGGACTAGCGGGAGAAAAACACAATGAGCAGTTCTTC.

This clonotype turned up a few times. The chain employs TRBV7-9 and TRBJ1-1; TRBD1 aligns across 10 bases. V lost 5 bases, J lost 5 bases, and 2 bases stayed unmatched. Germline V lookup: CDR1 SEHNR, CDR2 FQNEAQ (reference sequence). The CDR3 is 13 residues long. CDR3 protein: CASSRGQGTEAFF. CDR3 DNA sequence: TGTGCCAGCAGCCGGGGACAGGGGACTGAAGCTTTCTTT.